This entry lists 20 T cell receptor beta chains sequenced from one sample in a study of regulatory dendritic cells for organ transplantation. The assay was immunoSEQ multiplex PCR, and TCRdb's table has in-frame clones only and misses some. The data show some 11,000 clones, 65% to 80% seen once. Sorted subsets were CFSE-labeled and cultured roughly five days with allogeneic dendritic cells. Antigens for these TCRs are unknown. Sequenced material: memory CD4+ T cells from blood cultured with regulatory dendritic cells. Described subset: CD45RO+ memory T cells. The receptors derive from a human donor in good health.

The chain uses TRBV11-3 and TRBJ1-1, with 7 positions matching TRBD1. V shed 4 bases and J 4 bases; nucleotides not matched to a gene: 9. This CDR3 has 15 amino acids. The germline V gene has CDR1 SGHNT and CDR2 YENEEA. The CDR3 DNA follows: TGTGCCAGCAGCTACGTCAGGGGGTTGGTCACTGAAGCTTTCTTT. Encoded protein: CASSYVRGLVTEAFF.

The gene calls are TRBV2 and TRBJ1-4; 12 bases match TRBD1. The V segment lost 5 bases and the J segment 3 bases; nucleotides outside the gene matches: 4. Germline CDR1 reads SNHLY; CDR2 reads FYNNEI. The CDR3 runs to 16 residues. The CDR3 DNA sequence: TGTGCCAGCAGTCGGGACAGGGGGCGCGCTAATGAAAAACTGTTTTTT. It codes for CASSRDRGRANEKLFF.

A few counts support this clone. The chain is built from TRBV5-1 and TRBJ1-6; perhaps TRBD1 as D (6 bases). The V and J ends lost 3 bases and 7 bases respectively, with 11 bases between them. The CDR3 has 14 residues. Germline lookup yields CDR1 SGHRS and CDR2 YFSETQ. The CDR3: CASSSAGTNSPLHF. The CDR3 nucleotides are TGCGCCAGCAGCTCGGCCGGGACAAATTCACCCCTCCACTTT.

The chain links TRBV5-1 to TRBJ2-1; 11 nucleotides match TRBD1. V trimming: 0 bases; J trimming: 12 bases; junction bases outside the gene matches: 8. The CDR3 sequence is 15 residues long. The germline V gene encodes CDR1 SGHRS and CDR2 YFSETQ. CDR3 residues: CASSLDGTGGMGQFF. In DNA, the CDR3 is TGCGCCAGCAGCTTGGACGGGACAGGGGGAATGGGGCAGTTCTTC.

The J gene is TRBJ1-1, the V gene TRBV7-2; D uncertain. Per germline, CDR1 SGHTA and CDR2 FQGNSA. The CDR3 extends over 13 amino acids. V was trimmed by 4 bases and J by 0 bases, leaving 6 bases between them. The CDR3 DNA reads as TGTGCCAGCAGCTCTTATATGAACACTGAAGCTTTCTTT. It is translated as CASSSYMNTEAFF.

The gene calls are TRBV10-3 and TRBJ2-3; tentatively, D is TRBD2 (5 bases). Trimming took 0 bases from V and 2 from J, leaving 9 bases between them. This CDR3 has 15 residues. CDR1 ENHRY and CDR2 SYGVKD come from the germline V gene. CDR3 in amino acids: CAISESATTTDTQYF. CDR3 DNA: TGTGCCATCAGTGAGTCGGCGACTACCACAGATACGCAGTATTTT.

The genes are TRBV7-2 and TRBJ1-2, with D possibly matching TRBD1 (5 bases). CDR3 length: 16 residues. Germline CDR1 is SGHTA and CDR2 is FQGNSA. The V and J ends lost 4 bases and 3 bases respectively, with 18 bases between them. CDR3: CASSSEGRGEDYGYTF. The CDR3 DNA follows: TGTGCCAGCAGCTCCGAAGGACGGGGGGAGGACTATGGCTACACCTTC.

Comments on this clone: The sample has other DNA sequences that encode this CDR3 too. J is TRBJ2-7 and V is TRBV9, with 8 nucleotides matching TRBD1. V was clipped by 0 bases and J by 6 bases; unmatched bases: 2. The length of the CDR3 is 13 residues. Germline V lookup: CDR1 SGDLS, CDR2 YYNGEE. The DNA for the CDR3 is TGTGCCAGCAGCGTAGGGACAGGGAGCGAGCAGTACTTC. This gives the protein CASSVGTGSEQYF.

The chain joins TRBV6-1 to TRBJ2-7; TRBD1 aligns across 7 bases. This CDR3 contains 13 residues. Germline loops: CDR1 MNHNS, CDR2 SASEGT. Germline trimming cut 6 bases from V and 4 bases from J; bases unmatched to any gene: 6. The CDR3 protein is CASRQGPAYEQYF. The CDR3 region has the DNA TGTGCCAGCAGACAGGGGCCTGCATACGAGCAGTACTTC.

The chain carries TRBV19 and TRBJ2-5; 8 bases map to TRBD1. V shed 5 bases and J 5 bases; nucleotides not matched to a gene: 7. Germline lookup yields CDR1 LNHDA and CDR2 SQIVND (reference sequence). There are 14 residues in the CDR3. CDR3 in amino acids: CASSPDRDLETQYF. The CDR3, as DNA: TGTGCCAGTAGTCCGGACAGGGATTTGGAGACCCAGTACTTC.

The DNA for the CDR3 is TGTGCCAGCAGCTCCACTAGCGGGGGGATTTACGAGCAGTACTTC. This translates into CASSSTSGGIYEQYF. This chain joins TRBV7-2 and TRBJ2-7; 12 nucleotides match TRBD2. In germline, CDR1 is SGHTA, CDR2 FQGNSA. The V gene end was trimmed by 4 bases and the J gene end by 4 bases; junction bases not matched to a gene: 5. The CDR3 runs to 15 residues. Full variable domain (missing parts from reference TRBV7-2 and TRBJ2-7): GAGVSQSPSNKVTEKGKDVELRCDPISGHTALYWYRQSLGQGLEFLIYFQGNSAPDKSGLPSDRFSAERTGGSVSTLTIQRTQQEDSAVYLCASSSTSGGIYEQYFGPGTRLTVT.

CDR3 region: CASSDLTGGRYEQYF. In DNA, the CDR3 is TGTGCCAGCAGTGATCTGACAGGAGGACGGTACGAGCAGTACTTC. The chain has TRBV6-1 and TRBJ2-7, with D tentatively TRBD1 (6 bases). V dropped 3 bases and J dropped 4 bases, with 16 bases sitting between them. Germline V gene data show CDR1 as MNHNS and CDR2 as SASEGT. The CDR3 covers 15 residues.

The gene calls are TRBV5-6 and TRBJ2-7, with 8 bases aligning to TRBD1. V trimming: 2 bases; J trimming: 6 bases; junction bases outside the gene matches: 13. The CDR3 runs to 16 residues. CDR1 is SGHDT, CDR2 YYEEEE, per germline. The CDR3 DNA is TGTGCCAGCAGCTTTCTCACCGGGACAGGACGGGGCGAGCAGTACTTC. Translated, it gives CASSFLTGTGRGEQYF. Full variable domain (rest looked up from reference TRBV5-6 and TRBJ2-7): DAGVTQSPTHLIKTRGQQVTLRCSPKSGHDTVSWYQQALGQGPQFIFQYYEEEERQRGNFPDRFSGHQFPNYSSELNVNALLLGDSALYLCASSFLTGTGRGEQYFGPGTRLTVT.

In DNA form, the CDR3 reads TGCGCCAGCAGCCCAGTGACAGGGGGCTCCTACGAGCAGTACTTC. It encodes CASSPVTGGSYEQYF. This chain uses TRBV5-1 with TRBJ2-7; the match to TRBD1 covers 9 bases. CDR3 size: 15 residues. Germline loops: CDR1 SGHRS, CDR2 YFSETQ. The J segment lost 0 bases and the V segment lost 4 bases, leaving 5 bases of the junction unmatched.

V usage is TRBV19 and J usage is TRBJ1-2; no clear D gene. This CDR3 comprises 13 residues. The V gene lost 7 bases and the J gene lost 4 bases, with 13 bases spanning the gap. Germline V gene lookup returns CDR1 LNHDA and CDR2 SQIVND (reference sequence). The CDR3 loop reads CASNYGERYGYTF. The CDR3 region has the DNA TGTGCCAGTAATTACGGAGAGCGCTATGGCTACACCTTC.

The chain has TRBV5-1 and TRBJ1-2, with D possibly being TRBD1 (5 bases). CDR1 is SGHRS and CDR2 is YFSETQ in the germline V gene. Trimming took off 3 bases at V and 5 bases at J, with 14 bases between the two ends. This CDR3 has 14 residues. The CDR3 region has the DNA TGCGCCAGCAGCTATGGGTCGGAGGGGTATGGCTACACCTTC. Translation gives CASSYGSEGYGYTF.

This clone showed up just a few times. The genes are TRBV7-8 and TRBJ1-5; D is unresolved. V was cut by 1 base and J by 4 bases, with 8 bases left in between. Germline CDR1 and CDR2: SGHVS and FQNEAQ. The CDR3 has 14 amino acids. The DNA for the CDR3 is TGTGCCAGCAGCTTAGGGCCCCGAAATCAGCCCCAGCATTTT. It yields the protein CASSLGPRNQPQHF.

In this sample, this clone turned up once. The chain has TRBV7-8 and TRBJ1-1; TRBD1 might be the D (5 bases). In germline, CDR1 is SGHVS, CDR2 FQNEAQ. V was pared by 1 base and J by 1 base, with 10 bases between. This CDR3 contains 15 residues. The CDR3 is CASSLVGGGNTEAFF. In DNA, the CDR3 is TGTGCCAGCAGCTTAGTGGGGGGAGGGAACACTGAAGCTTTCTTT.

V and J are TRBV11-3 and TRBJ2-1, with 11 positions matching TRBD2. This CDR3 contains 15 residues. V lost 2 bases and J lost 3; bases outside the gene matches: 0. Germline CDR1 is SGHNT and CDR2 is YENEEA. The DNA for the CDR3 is TGTGCCAGCAGCTTACTAGCGGGGGGCTACAATGAGCAGTTCTTC. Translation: CASSLLAGGYNEQFF.

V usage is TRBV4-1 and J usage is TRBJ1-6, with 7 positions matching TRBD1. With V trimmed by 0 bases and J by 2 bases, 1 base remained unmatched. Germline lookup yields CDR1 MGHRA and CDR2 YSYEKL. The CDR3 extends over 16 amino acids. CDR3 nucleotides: TGCGCCAGCAGCCAAGATCAGGGGGCCTATAATTCACCCCTCCACTTT. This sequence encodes CASSQDQGAYNSPLHF.